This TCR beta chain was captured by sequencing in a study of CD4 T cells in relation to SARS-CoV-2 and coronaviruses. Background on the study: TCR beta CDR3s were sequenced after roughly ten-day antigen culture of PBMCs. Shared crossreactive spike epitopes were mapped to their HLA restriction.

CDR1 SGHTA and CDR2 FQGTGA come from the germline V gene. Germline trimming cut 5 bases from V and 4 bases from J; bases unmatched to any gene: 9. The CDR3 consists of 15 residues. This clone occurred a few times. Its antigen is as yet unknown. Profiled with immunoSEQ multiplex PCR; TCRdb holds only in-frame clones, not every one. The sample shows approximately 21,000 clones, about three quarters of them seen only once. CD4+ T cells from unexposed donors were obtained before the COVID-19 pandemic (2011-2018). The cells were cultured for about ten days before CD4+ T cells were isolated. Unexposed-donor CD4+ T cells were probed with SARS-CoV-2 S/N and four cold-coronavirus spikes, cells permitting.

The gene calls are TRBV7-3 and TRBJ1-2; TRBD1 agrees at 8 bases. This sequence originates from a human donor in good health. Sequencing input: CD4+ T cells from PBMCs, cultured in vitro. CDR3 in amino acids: CASSPGTGPLYGYTF. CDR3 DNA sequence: TGTGCCAGCAGCCCTGGGACAGGACCACTCTATGGCTACACCTTC.